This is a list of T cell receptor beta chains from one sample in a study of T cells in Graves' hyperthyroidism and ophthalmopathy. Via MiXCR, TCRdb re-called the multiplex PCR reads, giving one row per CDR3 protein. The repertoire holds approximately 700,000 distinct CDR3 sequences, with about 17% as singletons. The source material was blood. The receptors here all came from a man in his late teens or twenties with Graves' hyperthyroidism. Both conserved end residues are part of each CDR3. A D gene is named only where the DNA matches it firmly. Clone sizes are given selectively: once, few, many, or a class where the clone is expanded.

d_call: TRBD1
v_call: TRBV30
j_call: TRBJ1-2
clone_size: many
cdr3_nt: TGTGCCTGGAGTCTACAGGGGGCTGGGGGCTACACCTTC
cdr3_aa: CAWSLQGAGGYTF

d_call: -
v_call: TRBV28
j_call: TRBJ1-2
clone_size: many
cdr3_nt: TGTGCCAGCAGGGCCCGGAGCTACACCTTC
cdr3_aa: CASRARSYTF

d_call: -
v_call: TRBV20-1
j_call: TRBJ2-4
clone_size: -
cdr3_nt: TGCAGTGCTAGTCAAGGGCCCGGGGCCAAAAACATTCAGTACTTC
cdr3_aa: CSASQGPGAKNIQYF

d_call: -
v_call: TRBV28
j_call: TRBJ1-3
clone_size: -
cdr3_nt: TGTGCCATCTCCTCTGGAAACACCATATATTTT
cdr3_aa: CAISSGNTIYF

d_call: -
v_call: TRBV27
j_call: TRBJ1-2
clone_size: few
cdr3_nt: TGTGCCAGCAGTTTCACACCGAGCTATGGCTACACCTTC
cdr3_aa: CASSFTPSYGYTF

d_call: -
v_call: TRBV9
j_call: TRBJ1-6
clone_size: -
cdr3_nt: TGTGCCAGCAGCGCCGGGGTCTCTAGGGATTCACCCCTCCACTTT
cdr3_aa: CASSAGVSRDSPLHF

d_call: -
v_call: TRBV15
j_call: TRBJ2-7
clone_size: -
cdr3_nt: TGTGCCACCAGCGAGGGGGAAGATTACGAGCAGTACTTC
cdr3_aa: CATSEGEDYEQYF

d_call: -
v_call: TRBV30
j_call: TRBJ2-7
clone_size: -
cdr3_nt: TGTGCCTGGAGTGTGTCAGCGTCCTACGGGCAGTACTTC
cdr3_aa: CAWSVSASYGQYF

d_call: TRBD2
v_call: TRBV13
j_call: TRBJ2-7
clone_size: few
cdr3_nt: TGTGCCAGCAGCCCGGGACTTCTAGCGGGAGACGTCGACGAGCAGTACTTC
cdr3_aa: CASSPGLLAGDVDEQYF

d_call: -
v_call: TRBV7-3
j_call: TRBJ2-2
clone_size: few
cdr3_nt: TGTGCCAGCAGCTTTGTGGGCATCTCCGGGGAGCTGTTTTTT
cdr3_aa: CASSFVGISGELFF

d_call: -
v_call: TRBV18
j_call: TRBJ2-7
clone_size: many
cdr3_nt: TGTGCCAGCTCACCACGCCCGAGGTACGAGCAGTACTTC
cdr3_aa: CASSPRPRYEQYF

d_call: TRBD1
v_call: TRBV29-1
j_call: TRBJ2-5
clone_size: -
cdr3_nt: TGCAGCGTTTTTCCCTTAAGGACAGGCCAAGAGACCCAGTACTTC
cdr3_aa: CSVFPLRTGQETQYF

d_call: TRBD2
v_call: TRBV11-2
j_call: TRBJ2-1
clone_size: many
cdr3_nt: TGTGCCAGCAGCTCCCTAGCGGGGGTCAATGAGCAGTTCTTC
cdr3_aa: CASSSLAGVNEQFF

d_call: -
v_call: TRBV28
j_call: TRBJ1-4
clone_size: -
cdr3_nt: TGTGCCAGCAGTTTTTTTGGGGCAGGGGCTGCAACTAATGAAAAACTGTTTTTT
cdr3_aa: CASSFFGAGAATNEKLFF

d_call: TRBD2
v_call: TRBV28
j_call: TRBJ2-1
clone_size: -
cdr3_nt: TGTGCCAGCAGGCCCCCCGGACTAGCGGCCGTGTACAATGAGCAGTTCTTC
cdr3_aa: CASRPPGLAAVYNEQFF

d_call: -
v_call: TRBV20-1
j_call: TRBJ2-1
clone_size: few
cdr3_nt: TGCAGTGCTGGGGGCTATCTTTCCTACAATGAGCAGTTCTTC
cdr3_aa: CSAGGYLSYNEQFF

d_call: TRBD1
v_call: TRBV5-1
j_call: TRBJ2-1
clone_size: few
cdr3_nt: TGCGCCAGCAGCGTAGGACAGGGGGAGTACAATGAGCAGTTCTTC
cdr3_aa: CASSVGQGEYNEQFF

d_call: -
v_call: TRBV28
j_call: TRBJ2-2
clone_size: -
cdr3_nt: TGTGCCAGCAGGGAACGGGGTACCGGGGAGCTGTTTTTT
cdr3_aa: CASRERGTGELFF

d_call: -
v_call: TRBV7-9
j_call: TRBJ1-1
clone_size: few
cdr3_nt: TGTGCCAGCACCAGATCGGCGAACACTGAAGCTTTCTTT
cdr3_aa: CASTRSANTEAFF

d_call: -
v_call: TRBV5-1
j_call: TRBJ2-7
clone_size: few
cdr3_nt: TGCGCCAGCAGCTTGGGGACCTTAACCCCCTACGAGCAGTACTTC
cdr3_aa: CASSLGTLTPYEQYF

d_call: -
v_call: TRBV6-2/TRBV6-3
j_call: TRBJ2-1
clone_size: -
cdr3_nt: TGTGCCAGCAGTTACTCGAGTGGCGGGGTATTTCGCAATGAGCAGTTCTTC
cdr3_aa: CASSYSSGGVFRNEQFF

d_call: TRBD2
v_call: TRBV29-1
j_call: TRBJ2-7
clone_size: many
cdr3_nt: TGCAGCGTTGGTGGCCCCCGCCTAACCGGGAGGGCGAAGGACGAGCAGTACTTC
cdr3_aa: CSVGGPRLTGRAKDEQYF

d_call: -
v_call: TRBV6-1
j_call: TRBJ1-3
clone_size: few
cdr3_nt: TGTGCCAGCCGTACCACCGGCAGCTCTGGAAACACCATATATTTT
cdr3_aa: CASRTTGSSGNTIYF

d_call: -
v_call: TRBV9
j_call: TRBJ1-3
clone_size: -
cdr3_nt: TGTGCCAGCAGCGAGGGCTTGTCTGGAAACACCATATATTTT
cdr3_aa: CASSEGLSGNTIYF

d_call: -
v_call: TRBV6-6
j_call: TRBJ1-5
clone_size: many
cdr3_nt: TGTGCCAGCAGTTACACGGGATCGGGCAATCAGCCCCAGCATTTT
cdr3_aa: CASSYTGSGNQPQHF

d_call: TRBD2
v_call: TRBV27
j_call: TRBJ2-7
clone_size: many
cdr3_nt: TGTGCCAGCAGTTTCCTACCGGGACTAGCGGGAGTTGAGCAGTACTTC
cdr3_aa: CASSFLPGLAGVEQYF